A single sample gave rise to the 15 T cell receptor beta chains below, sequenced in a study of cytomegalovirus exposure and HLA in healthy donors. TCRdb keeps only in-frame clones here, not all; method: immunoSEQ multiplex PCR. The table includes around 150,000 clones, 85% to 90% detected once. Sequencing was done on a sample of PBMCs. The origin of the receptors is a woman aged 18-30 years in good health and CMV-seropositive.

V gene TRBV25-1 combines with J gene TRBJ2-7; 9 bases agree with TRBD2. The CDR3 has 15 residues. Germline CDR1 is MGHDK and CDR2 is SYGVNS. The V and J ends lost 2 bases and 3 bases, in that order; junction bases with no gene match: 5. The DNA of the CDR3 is TGTGCCAGCAGTGAAGGCGTGACTAGCGGCTACGAGCAGTACTTC. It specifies CASSEGVTSGYEQYF.

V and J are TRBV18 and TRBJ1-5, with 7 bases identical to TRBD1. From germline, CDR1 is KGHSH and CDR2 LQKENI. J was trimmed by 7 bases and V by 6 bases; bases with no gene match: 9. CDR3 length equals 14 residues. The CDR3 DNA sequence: TGTGCCAGCTCGCCTAGACAGGGCGAACAGCCCCAGCATTTT. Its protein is CASSPRQGEQPQHF.

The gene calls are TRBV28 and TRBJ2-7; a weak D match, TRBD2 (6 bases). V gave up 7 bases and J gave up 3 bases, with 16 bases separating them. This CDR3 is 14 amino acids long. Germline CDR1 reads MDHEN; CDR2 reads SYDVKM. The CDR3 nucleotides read TGTGCCAGCATGCGGGAAGGTGGGTTCTACGAGCAGTACTTC. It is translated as CASMREGGFYEQYF.

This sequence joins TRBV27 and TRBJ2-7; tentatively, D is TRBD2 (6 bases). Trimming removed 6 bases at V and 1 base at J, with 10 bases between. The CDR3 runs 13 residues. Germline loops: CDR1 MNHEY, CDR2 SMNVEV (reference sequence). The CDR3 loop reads CASRGLGSYEQYF. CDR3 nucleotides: TGTGCCAGCAGGGGACTGGGATCCTACGAGCAGTACTTC.

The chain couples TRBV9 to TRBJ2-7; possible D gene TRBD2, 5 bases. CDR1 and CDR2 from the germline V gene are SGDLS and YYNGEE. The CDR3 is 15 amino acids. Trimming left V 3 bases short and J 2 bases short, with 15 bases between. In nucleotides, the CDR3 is TGTGCCAGCAGCGGAAGAGGAGGAGACGCCTACGAGCAGTACTTC. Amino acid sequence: CASSGRGGDAYEQYF.

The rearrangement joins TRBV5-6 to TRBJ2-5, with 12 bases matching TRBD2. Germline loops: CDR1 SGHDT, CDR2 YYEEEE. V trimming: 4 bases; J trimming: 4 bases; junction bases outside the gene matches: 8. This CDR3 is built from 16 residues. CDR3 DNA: TGTGCCAGCAGCGGAAGGACTAGCGGGATATTAGAGACCCAGTACTTC. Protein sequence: CASSGRTSGILETQYF.

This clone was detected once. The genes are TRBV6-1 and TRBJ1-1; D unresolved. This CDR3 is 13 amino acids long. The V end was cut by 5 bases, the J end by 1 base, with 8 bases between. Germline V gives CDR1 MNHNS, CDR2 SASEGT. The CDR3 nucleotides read TGTGCCAGCAGTCCCGGGAGGAACACTGAAGCTTTCTTT. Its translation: CASSPGRNTEAFF.

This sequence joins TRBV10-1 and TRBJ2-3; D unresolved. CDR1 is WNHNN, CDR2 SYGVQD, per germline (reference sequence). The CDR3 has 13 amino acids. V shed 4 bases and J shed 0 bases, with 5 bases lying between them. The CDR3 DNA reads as TGCGCCAGCAGTGCCCTTAGCACAGATACGCAGTATTTT. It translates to CASSALSTDTQYF.

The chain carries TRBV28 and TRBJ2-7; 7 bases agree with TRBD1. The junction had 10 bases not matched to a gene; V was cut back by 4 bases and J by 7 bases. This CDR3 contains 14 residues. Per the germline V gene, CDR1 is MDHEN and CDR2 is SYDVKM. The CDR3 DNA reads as TGTGCCAGCAGTTCACAGTCCACAGGGGATGAGCAGTACTTC. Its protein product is CASSSQSTGDEQYF. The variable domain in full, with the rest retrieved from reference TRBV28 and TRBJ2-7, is DVKVTQSSRYLVKRTGEKVFLECVQDMDHENMFWYRQDPGLGLRLIYFSYDVKMKEKGDIPEGYSVSREKKERFSLILESASTNQTSMYLCASSSQSTGDEQYFGPGTRLTVT.

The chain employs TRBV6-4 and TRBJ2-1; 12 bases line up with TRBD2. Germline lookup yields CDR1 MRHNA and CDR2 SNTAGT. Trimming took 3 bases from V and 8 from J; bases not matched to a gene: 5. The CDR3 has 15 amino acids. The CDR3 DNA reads TGTGCCAGCAGTGAACGGACTAGCGGGACCGATGAGCAGTTCTTC. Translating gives CASSERTSGTDEQFF.

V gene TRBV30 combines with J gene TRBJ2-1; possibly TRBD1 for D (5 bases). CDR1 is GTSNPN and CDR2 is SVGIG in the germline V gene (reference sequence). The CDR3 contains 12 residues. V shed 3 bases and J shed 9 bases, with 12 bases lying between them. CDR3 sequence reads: CAWRTWGGEQFF. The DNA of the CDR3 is TGTGCCTGGAGGACGTGGGGCGGTGAGCAGTTCTTC.

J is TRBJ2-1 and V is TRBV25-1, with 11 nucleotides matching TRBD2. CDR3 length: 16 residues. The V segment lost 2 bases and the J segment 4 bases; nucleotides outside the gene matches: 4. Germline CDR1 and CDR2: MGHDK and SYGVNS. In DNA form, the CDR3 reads TGTGCCAGCAGTGAAATTAGCGGGAGGGCGTACAATGAGCAGTTCTTC. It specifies CASSEISGRAYNEQFF.

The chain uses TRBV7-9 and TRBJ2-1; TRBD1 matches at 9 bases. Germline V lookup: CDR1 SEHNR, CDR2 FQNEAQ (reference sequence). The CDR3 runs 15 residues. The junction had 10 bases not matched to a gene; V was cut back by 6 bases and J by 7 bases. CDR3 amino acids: CASRDGTGLMNEQFF. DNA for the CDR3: TGTGCCAGCAGGGACGGGACAGGGCTAATGAATGAGCAGTTCTTC.

The CDR3 bases are TGCGCCAGCAGCTTGGGAAGGGGGCCATTAGATACGCAGTATTTT. Protein: CASSLGRGPLDTQYF. The V and J genes are TRBV5-1 and TRBJ2-3; 7 nucleotides line up with TRBD1. Trimming removed 0 bases from V and 5 bases from J; junction bases left unmatched: 6. CDR3 length: 15 amino acids. CDR1 and CDR2 from the germline V gene are SGHRS and YFSETQ.

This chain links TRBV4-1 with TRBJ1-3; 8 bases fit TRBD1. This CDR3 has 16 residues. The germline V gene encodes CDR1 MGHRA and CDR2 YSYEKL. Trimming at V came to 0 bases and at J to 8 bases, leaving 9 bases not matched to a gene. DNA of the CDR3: TGCGCCAGCAGCCAAGATCAACCCAGGGGGCGGGACACCATATATTTT. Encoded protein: CASSQDQPRGRDTIYF.